The 27 T cell receptor beta chains below were found in one sample sequenced in a study of T cells expressing NK-cell markers. TCRdb re-called the 5' RACE reads and shows each CDR3 protein once, DNA omitted. The repertoire table contains 16,000 or so distinct CDR3 sequences. Sequences were obtained from blood T cells: a sorted CD56 or NKG2C T cell subset, CD4+ or CD8+ T cells, or bulk PBMC T cells (not recorded which). These receptors originate from a man between 18 and 69 years old in good health.

This rearrangement joins TRBV2 to TRBJ2-7. The CDR3 consists of 14 residues. Germline V gene data show CDR1 as SNHLY and CDR2 as FYNNEI. CDR3 loop: CASRASGTTYEQYF.

V gene TRBV5-5 combines with J gene TRBJ1-2; TCRdb proposes TRBD1, but this gene call is untestable without DNA. Germline CDR1 and CDR2: SGHKS and YYEKEE (reference sequence). CDR3 length: 16 amino acids. The CDR3 is CASSYGGQGTNYGYTF.

This chain joins TRBV5-1 and TRBJ2-3; there is no DNA to check the TCRdb D call of TRBD1. Germline assignment: CDR1 SGHRS and CDR2 YFSETQ. The CDR3 sequence is 15 residues long. CDR3 in amino acids: CASSDGQIPTDTQYF. Looking up the rest from reference TRBV5-1 and TRBJ2-3 gives the full variable domain: KAGVTQTPRYLIKTRGQQVTLSCSPISGHRSVSWYQQTPGQGLQFLFEYFSETQRNKGNFPGRFSGRQFSNSRSEMNVSTLELGDSALYLCASSDGQIPTDTQYFGPGTRLTVL.

The V and J genes are TRBV6-5 and TRBJ2-3; there is no DNA to check the TCRdb D call of TRBD1. From germline, CDR1 is MNHEY and CDR2 SVGAGI. CDR3 length equals 12 residues. The CDR3: CASSPGLGTQYF.

The chain joins TRBV7-9 to TRBJ2-5; TCRdb picks TRBD1, but there is no DNA to check that call. Germline loops: CDR1 SEHNR, CDR2 FQNEAQ (reference sequence). The CDR3 loop spans 16 amino acids. This CDR3 is CASSLGTGTYQETQYF. Variable domain in full (rest from reference TRBV7-9 and TRBJ2-5): DTGVSQNPRHKITKRGQNVTFRCDPISEHNRLYWYRQTLGQGPEFLTYFQNEAQLEKSRLLSDRFSAERPKGSFSTLEIQRTEQGDSAMYLCASSLGTGTYQETQYFGPGTRLLVL.

V and J are TRBV5-4 and TRBJ2-7. The CDR3 runs 15 residues. Germline CDR1 and CDR2: SGHNT and YYREEE (reference sequence). CDR3 residues: CASSLAGTIGNEQYF.

The rearrangement links TRBV12-3 or TRBV12-4 to TRBJ1-2; the D call of TRBD1 rests on TCRdb alone, since no DNA is present to check it. The CDR3 covers 12 residues. The CDR3 reads CASRDRHYGYTF.

The J gene is TRBJ2-1, the V gene TRBV4-3. The CDR3 is 14 residues long. Germline CDR1 is LGHNA and CDR2 is YSLEER. CDR3 loop: CASSQDPSYNEQFF.

The CDR3 protein is CASSRGVGSYEQYF. The V gene is TRBV3-1, the J gene TRBJ2-7. The CDR3 is 14 residues long. CDR1 is LGHDT and CDR2 is YNNKEL in the germline V gene (reference sequence).

The CDR3 protein is CSARRSNTGELFF. V usage is TRBV20-1 and J usage is TRBJ2-2. Germline values: CDR1 DFQATT, CDR2 SNEGSKA (reference sequence). The CDR3 sequence is 13 residues long.

V and J are TRBV12-3 or TRBV12-4 and TRBJ1-2. This CDR3 is 14 amino acids long. This CDR3 reads CASGKGLPIYGYTF.

The chain employs TRBV29-1 and TRBJ2-7; the TRBD2 assignment by TCRdb is unverifiable without DNA. The CDR3 loop spans 15 amino acids. CDR1 and CDR2 (germline): SQVTM, ANQGSEA. The CDR3 protein is CSVGGTSGRTYEQYF.

This chain links TRBV20-1 with TRBJ2-3; TCRdb proposes TRBD2, but this gene call is untestable without DNA. The germline CDR1 and CDR2 sequences are DFQATT and SNEGSKA (reference sequence). The CDR3 consists of 15 residues. The CDR3 protein is CSARARGLRPDTQYF.

The V call is TRBV12-3 or TRBV12-4, the J call TRBJ2-1; no DNA is available, so the TRBD2 call from TCRdb remains unchecked. CDR3 length: 16 residues. CDR3 in amino acids: CASSFTSGGAHNEQFF.

In terms of frequency, this clonotype is medium-sized. This chain links TRBV6-2 or TRBV6-3 with TRBJ2-7; the TCRdb call, TRBD2, lacks DNA for checking. The germline V gene encodes CDR1 MNHEY and CDR2 SVGEGT. This CDR3 has 19 residues. CDR3 protein: CASSKLVRGSRREAYEQYF.

CDR3 loop: CASSFRSAAGGYNEQFF. This chain uses TRBV5-6 with TRBJ2-1; TCRdb names TRBD2, which stays unverified in the absence of DNA. CDR3 length equals 17 residues. The germline V gene encodes CDR1 SGHDT and CDR2 YYEEEE.

The CDR3 is CASSYWAGETGANVLTF. The genes are TRBV6-5 and TRBJ2-6; lacking DNA, the TRBD1 call made by TCRdb goes unchecked. This CDR3 region has 17 residues. Per the germline V gene, CDR1 is MNHEY and CDR2 is SVGAGI.

The chain uses TRBV11-2 and TRBJ2-3; TCRdb names TRBD2, which stays unverified in the absence of DNA. This CDR3 contains 16 residues. CDR1 is SGHAT and CDR2 is FQNNGV in the germline V gene. The CDR3 sequence: CASSLSLAGFTDTQYF.

V and J are TRBV7-2 and TRBJ1-2; TCRdb designates TRBD1, a call that cannot be tested without DNA. Germline V gives CDR1 SGHTA, CDR2 FQGNSA. The CDR3 is made up of 15 amino acids. The CDR3 loop reads CASSWDVGFGYGYTF. Drawing the rest from reference TRBV7-2 and TRBJ1-2, the complete variable domain is GAGVSQSPSNKVTEKGKDVELRCDPISGHTALYWYRQSLGQGLEFLIYFQGNSAPDKSGLPSDRFSAERTGGSVSTLTIQRTQQEDSAVYLCASSWDVGFGYGYTFGSGTRLTVV.

This CDR3 is CASSQDNRALSGANVLTF. The chain links TRBV4-3 to TRBJ2-6; TCRdb's D gene call, TRBD2, goes unchecked for lack of DNA. Germline V gene sequence: CDR1 LGHNA, CDR2 YSLEER. This CDR3 comprises 18 residues.

This chain uses TRBV20-1 with TRBJ2-7; TCRdb names TRBD1, which stays unverified in the absence of DNA. Germline assignment: CDR1 DFQATT and CDR2 SNEGSKA (reference sequence). CDR3 length: 18 residues. The CDR3 region is CSASFWDRGRWGSYEQYF.

This chain joins TRBV6-2 or TRBV6-3 and TRBJ2-5. Germline CDR1 MNHEY, CDR2 SVGEGT. CDR3 length: 14 residues. CDR3 protein: CASIPRSLGETQYF.

The gene calls are TRBV7-6 and TRBJ2-7. This CDR3 contains 14 residues. Germline-derived CDR1 and CDR2 are SGHVS and FNYEAQ. CDR3 protein: CASSSTGASYEQYF.

This sequence joins TRBV7-8 and TRBJ2-7; TCRdb proposes TRBD1, but this gene call is untestable without DNA. The CDR3 is made up of 16 amino acids. Germline V lookup: CDR1 SGHVS, CDR2 FQNEAQ. The CDR3 reads CASSSTRGPRGYEQYF.

V usage is TRBV7-2 and J usage is TRBJ2-3; TCRdb calls TRBD2, which cannot be checked without DNA. Looked up from germline, CDR1 is SGHTA and CDR2 is FQGNSA. The CDR3 is made up of 16 amino acids. CDR3 in amino acids: CASSLAFTRGADTQYF.

J is TRBJ2-7 and V is TRBV7-2. The CDR3 runs to 13 residues. CDR1 is SGHTA and CDR2 is FQGNSA in the germline V gene. This CDR3 is CASRLQSGDEQYF.

CDR3 residues: CASSLRSNDRAETQYF. The gene calls are TRBV7-9 and TRBJ2-5; as DNA is missing, the TRBD1 call by TCRdb cannot be tested. The germline V gene has CDR1 SEHNR and CDR2 FQNEAQ (reference sequence). This CDR3 comprises 16 residues.